Listed below are T cell receptor beta chains from one sample, sequenced in a study of tumor-infiltrating lymphocytes in primary liver carcinoma. MiXCR, applied by TCRdb to the multiplex PCR reads, yields one record per CDR3 protein. The table records around 99,000 distinct CDR3 sequences, around 68% of them present only once. Material for sequencing was tumor-adjacent normal liver tissue. Receptor source: a man aged 40-49 years with primary liver carcinoma and hepatitis B virus infection. CDR3s include the opening cysteine and the closing phenylalanine or tryptophan. The D gene is left open where the match is weak. Clone size is not always given. Where it is, it says once, few, many or a class for expanded clones.

j_call | v_call | d_call | cdr3_length | clone_size | cdr3_aa | cdr3_nt
TRBJ2-5 | TRBV6-1 | NA | 13 | once | CACSISGQETQYF | TGTGCCTGTTCCATCAGTGGACAAGAGACCCAGTACTTC
TRBJ1-6 | TRBV9 | NA | 14 | NA | CASSTDNLDSPLHF | TGTGCCAGCAGCACAGACAATCTTGATTCACCCCTCCACTTT
TRBJ2-3 | TRBV28 | TRBD2 | 19 | NA | CASSTRTPASGTRVDTQYF | TGTGCTAGCAGTACCCGAACACCCGCCAGCGGGACCAGGGTAGATACGCAGTATTTT
TRBJ2-1 | TRBV6-5 | NA | 13 | NA | CVSSYALWGEQFF | TGTGTCAGCAGTTATGCTCTCTGGGGTGAGCAGTTCTTC
TRBJ2-1 | TRBV11-1 | NA | 16 | NA | CANSYRTNGSKDEQFF | TGTGCCAACAGCTACCGAACTAACGGGAGTAAGGATGAGCAGTTCTTC
TRBJ2-7 | TRBV2 | NA | 10 | few | CASRSYEQYF | TGTGCCAGCAGATCGTACGAGCAGTACTTC
TRBJ2-5 | TRBV28 | TRBD2 | 15 | few | CASSRLAEYQETQYF | TGTGCCAGCAGCCGACTAGCGGAATATCAAGAGACCCAGTACTTC
TRBJ2-5 | TRBV5-1 | NA | 14 | NA | CASSLSAGVETQYF | TGCGCCAGCAGCTTGTCGGCGGGTGTTGAGACCCAGTACTTC
TRBJ2-3 | TRBV6-1 | NA | 16 | NA | CVSSEASSGSTDTQYF | TGTGTCAGCAGTGAAGCTTCCAGCGGGAGCACAGATACGCAGTATTTT
TRBJ1-1 | TRBV11-2 | NA | 15 | NA | CANSAPGGVNTEAFF | TGTGCCAACAGCGCACCCGGGGGGGTGAACACTGAAGCCTTCTTT
TRBJ2-7 | TRBV18 | TRBD2 | 18 | few | CASSTGLAGGPSSYEQYF | TGTGCCAGCTCTACGGGACTAGCGGGAGGCCCTAGCTCCTACGAGCAGTACTTC
TRBJ2-1 | TRBV4-1 | NA | 15 | NA | CANSQVSSSSGEQLF | TGCGCCAACAGCCAAGTGTCTAGCAGCTCAGGGGAGCAGCTCTTC
TRBJ2-7 | TRBV7-8 | TRBD2 | 14 | many | CASSLPGGLYEQYF | TGTGCCAGCAGCTTACCGGGAGGACTTTACGAGCAGTACTTC
TRBJ2-1 | TRBV10-3 | NA | 18 | NA | CAISESLALVSPGGEQFF | TGTGCCATCAGTGAGTCCTTGGCGCTAGTGTCGCCCGGGGGTGAGCAGTTCTTC
TRBJ2-1 | TRBV11-2 | NA | 14 | once | CASSLDKAYIEQFF | TGTGCCAGCAGCTTAGATAAAGCCTACATTGAGCAGTTCTTC
TRBJ1-2 | TRBV28 | NA | 13 | NA | CASSLGCSYGYTF | TGTGCCAGCAGCCTTGGATGCAGCTATGGCTACACCTTC
TRBJ2-7 | TRBV4-1 | NA | 15 | NA | CSSSLPDKEEYGQYF | TGCTCCAGCAGCCTCCCGGACAAGGAGGAGTACGGGCAGTACTTC
TRBJ1-1 | TRBV4-1 | NA | 15 | once | CVSSPTPYRVTEAFF | TGCGTCAGCAGCCCGACTCCATACAGGGTCACTGAAGCTTTCTTT
TRBJ1-5 | TRBV6-5 | NA | 17 | NA | CASRLKFRDLSKQPQHF | TGTGCCAGCCGTTTGAAATTCCGGGACCTTAGCAAACAGCCCCAGCATTTT